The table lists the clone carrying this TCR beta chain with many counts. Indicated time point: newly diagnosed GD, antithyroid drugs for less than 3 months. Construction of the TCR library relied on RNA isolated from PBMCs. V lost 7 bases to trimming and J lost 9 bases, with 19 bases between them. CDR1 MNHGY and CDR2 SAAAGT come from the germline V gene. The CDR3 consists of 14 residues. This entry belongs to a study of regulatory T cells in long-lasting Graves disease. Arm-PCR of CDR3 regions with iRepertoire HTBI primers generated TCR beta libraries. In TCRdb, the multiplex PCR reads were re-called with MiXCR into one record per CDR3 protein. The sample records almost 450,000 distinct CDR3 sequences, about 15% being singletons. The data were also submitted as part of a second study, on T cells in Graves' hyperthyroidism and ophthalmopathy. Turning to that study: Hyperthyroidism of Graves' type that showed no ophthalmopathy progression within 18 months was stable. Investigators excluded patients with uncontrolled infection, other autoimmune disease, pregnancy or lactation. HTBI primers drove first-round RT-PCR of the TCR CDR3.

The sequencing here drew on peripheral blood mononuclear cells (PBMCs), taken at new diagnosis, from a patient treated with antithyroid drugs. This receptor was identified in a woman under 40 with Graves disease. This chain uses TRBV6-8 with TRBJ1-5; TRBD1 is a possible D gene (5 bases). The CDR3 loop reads CASTKQALPGPQHF. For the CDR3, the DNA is TGTGCCAGCACCAAACAGGCCTTGCCGGGGCCCCAGCATTTT.